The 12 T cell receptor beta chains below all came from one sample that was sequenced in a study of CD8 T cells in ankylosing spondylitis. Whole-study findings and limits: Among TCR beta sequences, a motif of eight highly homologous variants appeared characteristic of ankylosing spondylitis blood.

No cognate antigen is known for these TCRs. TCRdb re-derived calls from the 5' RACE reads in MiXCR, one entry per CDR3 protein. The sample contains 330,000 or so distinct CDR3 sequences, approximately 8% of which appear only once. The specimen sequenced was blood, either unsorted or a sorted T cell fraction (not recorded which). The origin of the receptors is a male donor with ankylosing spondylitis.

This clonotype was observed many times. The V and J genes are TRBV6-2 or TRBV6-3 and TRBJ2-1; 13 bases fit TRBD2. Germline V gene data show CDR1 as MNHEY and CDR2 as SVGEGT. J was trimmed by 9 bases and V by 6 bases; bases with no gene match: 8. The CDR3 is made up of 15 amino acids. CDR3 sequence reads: CASSRTSGSLGEQFF. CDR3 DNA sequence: TGTGCCAGCAGCCGGACTAGCGGGAGCCTGGGTGAGCAGTTCTTC.

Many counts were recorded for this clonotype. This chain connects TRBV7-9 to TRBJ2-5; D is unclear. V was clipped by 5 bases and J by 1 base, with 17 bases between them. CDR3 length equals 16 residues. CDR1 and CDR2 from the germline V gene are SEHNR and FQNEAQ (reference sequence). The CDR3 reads CASSHHSTVIQETQYF. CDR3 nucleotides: TGTGCCAGCAGCCATCACTCTACAGTGATCCAAGAGACCCAGTACTTC.

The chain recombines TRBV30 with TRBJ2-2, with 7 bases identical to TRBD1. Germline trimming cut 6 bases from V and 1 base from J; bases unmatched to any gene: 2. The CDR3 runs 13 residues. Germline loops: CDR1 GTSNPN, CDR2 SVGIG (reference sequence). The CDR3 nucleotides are TGTGCCTGCCACAGGGGGAACACCGGGGAGCTGTTTTTT. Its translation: CACHRGNTGELFF. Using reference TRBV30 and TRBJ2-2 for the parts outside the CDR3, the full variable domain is SQTIHQWPATLVQPVGSPLSLECTVEGTSNPNLYWYRQAAGRGLQLLFYSVGIGQISSEVPQNLSASRPQDRQFILSSKKLLLSDSGFYLCACHRGNTGELFFGEGSRLTVL.

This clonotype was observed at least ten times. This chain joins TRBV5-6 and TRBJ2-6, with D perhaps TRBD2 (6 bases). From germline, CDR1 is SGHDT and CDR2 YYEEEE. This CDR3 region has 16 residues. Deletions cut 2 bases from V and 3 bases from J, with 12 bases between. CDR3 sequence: CASSFVSGDGANVLTF. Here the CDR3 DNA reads TGTGCCAGCAGCTTTGTATCGGGAGATGGGGCCAACGTCCTGACTTTC.

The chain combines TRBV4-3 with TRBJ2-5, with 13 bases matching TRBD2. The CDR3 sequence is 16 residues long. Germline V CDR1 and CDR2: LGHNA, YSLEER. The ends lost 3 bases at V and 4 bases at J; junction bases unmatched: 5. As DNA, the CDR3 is TGCGCCAGCAGCCATGGGACTAGCGGGATTGGAGAGACCCAGTACTTC. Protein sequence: CASSHGTSGIGETQYF.

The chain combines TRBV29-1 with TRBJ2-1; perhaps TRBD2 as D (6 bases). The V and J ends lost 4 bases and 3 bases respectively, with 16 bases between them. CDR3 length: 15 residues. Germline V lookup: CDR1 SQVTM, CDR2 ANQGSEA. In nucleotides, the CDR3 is TGCAGCGTTGGGGGGGTTGGTGCGGACTACAATGAGCAGTTCTTC. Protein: CSVGGVGADYNEQFF.

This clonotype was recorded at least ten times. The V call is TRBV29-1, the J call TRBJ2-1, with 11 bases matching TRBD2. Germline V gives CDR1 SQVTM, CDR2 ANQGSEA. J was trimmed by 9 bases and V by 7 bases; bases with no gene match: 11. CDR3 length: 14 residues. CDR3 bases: TGCAGCGATAGCGGGAGGGCCCGGTTAGGTGAGCAGTTCTTC. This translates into CSDSGRARLGEQFF.

The CDR3 loop reads CSAIGLSGQAAYEQYF. The CDR3 DNA reads as TGCAGTGCTATAGGATTAAGTGGACAGGCTGCCTACGAGCAGTACTTC. The chain uses TRBV20-1 and TRBJ2-7; 7 bases agree with TRBD1. CDR3 length: 16 residues. With 4 bases clipped from V and 2 bases from J, the junction kept 14 bases outside the gene matches. Germline V gives CDR1 DFQATT, CDR2 SNEGSKA (reference sequence).

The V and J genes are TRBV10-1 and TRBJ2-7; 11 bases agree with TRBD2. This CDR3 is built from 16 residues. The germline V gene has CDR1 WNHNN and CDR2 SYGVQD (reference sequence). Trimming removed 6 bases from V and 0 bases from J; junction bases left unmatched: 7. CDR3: CASSPVAGGPSYEQYF. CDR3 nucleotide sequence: TGCGCCAGCAGCCCTGTAGCGGGAGGGCCCTCCTACGAGCAGTACTTC.

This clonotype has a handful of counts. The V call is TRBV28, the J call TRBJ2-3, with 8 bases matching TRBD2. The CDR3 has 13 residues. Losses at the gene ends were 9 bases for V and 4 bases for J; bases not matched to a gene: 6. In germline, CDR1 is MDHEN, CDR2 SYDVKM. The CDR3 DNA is TGTGCCAGTGAGGGACTAGATCCAGATACGCAGTATTTT. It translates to CASEGLDPDTQYF.

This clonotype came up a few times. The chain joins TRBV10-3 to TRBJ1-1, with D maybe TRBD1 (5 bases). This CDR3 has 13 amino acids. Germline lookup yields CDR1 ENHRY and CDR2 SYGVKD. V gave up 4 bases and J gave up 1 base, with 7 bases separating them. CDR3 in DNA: TGTGCCATCAGTGGGACATGGAACACTGAAGCTTTCTTT. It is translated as CAISGTWNTEAFF.

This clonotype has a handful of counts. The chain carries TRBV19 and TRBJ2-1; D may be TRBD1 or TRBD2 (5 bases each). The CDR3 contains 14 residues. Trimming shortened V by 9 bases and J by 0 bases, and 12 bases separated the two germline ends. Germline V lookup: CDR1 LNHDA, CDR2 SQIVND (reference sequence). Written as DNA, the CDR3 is TGTGCCAGACCGGGACGCAACTCCTACAATGAGCAGTTCTTC. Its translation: CARPGRNSYNEQFF.